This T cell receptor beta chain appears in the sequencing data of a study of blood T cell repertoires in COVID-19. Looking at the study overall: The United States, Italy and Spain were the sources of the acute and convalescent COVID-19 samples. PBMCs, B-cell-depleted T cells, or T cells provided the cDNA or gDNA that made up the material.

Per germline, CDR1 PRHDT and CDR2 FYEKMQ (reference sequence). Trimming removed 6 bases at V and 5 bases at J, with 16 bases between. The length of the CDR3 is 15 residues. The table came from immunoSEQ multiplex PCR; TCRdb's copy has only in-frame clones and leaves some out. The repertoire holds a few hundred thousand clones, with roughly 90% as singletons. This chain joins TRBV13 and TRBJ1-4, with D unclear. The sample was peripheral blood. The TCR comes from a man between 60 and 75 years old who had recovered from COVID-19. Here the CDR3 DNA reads TGTGCCAGCAGGCCAAACGACCCAGGCAATGAAAAACTGTTTTTT. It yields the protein CASRPNDPGNEKLFF.